The 19 T cell receptor beta chains below were found in one sample sequenced in a study of memory CD4+ T cells and cytomegalovirus serostatus. Data came from immunoSEQ multiplex PCR; TCRdb stores just in-frame clones and leaves some out. The sample carries about 48,000 clones, around four fifths recorded once. The sort gate was single viable CD3+CD4+CD8-CD45RO+ cells for memory CD4+ T cells. The specimen was memory CD4+ T cells from blood. These receptors originate from an adult in good health and CMV-seronegative.

Only one count was recorded for this clone. The V gene is TRBV15, the J gene TRBJ2-5; perhaps TRBD2 as D (6 bases). This CDR3 spans 12 amino acids. Trimming shortened V by 3 bases and J by 7 bases, and 9 bases separated the two germline ends. Per the germline V gene, CDR1 is LNHNV and CDR2 is YYDKDF (reference sequence). CDR3 residues: CATSRTAGTQYF. The CDR3 DNA reads as TGTGCCACCAGCAGGACAGCGGGGACCCAGTACTTC.

This clone has just a few counts. The chain has TRBV18 and TRBJ2-1; a possible D gene is TRBD2 (7 bases). The CDR3 has 15 amino acids. CDR1 is KGHSH, CDR2 LQKENI, per germline. The germline V and J ends were trimmed by 6 bases and 2 bases, with 14 bases remaining between them. The CDR3 spells CASSPSGGPYNEQFF. Here the CDR3 DNA reads TGTGCCAGCTCTCCTTCCGGGGGGCCCTACAATGAGCAGTTCTTC.

This rearrangement joins TRBV7-6 to TRBJ2-1; D may be TRBD2 (7 bases). CDR1 is SGHVS, CDR2 FNYEAQ, per germline. CDR3 length equals 16 residues. Trimming cost V 5 bases and J 5 bases, with 19 bases left between them. The DNA of the CDR3 is TGTGCCAGCAGCCCACGGGCGGGGGCGTCCAACAATGAGCAGTTCTTC. Translating gives CASSPRAGASNNEQFF.

The rearrangement links TRBV4-1 to TRBJ2-1; 8 bases match TRBD2. Germline V gene data show CDR1 as MGHRA and CDR2 as YSYEKL. The CDR3 has 18 amino acids. V shed 4 bases and J 3 bases; nucleotides not matched to a gene: 14. CDR3 sequence reads: CASSRRPPGLGVYNEQFF. The DNA of the CDR3 is TGCGCCAGCAGCCGTCGACCCCCGGGACTAGGGGTCTACAATGAGCAGTTCTTC.

V is TRBV9 and J is TRBJ2-5; possible D gene TRBD1, 6 bases. Germline values: CDR1 SGDLS, CDR2 YYNGEE. The CDR3 length is 15 residues. The ends were cut back, 0 bases at V and 5 bases at J, with 14 bases in the middle. This chain's CDR3 is CASSVVGHRGETQYF. CDR3 nucleotide sequence: TGTGCCAGCAGCGTAGTTGGACATAGGGGGGAGACCCAGTACTTC. Looking up the rest from reference TRBV9 and TRBJ2-5 gives the full variable domain: DSGVTQTPKHLITATGQRVTLRCSPRSGDLSVYWYQQSLDQGLQFLIQYYNGEERAKGNILERFSAQQFPDLHSELNLSSLELGDSALYFCASSVVGHRGETQYFGPGTRLLVL.

The chain recombines TRBV5-4 with TRBJ2-5; D not certain. The V and J ends lost 0 bases and 3 bases respectively, with 9 bases between them. Germline V gives CDR1 SGHNT, CDR2 YYREEE (reference sequence). The CDR3 length is 14 residues. The CDR3 DNA is TGTGCCAGCAGCTTGGACCCCAAGGAAGAGACCCAGTACTTC. Translation: CASSLDPKEETQYF.

CDR3 sequence: CASSLAGGHSNSPLHF. In nucleotides, the CDR3 is TGTGCCAGCAGCCTTGCCGGGGGCCACTCTAATTCACCCCTCCACTTT. V usage is TRBV27 and J usage is TRBJ1-6; tentatively, D is TRBD1 (6 bases). V shed 6 bases and J shed 6 bases, with 18 bases lying between them. Germline CDR1 MNHEY, CDR2 SMNVEV (reference sequence). The CDR3 spans 16 residues.

The chain uses TRBV30 and TRBJ1-2, with D perhaps matching TRBD1 (6 bases). The CDR3 length is 14 residues. Germline CDR1 and CDR2: GTSNPN and SVGIG (reference sequence). Trimming removed 0 bases from V and 5 bases from J, with 13 bases in between. The CDR3 loop reads CAWSVLRGSYGYTF. The CDR3 nucleotides read TGTGCCTGGAGTGTACTAAGGGGGAGTTATGGCTACACCTTC.

In its sample, this clone was seen once. The chain recombines TRBV19 with TRBJ1-2; 7 bases align to TRBD1. The CDR3 loop spans 15 amino acids. Trimming at V came to 6 bases and at J to 4 bases, leaving 11 bases not matched to a gene. Per germline, CDR1 LNHDA and CDR2 SQIVND (reference sequence). The CDR3 region has the DNA TGTGCCAGTAGGTCCGGAACCGGGACAGTCTATGGCTACACCTTC. As protein: CASRSGTGTVYGYTF.

The rearrangement joins TRBV5-1 to TRBJ2-7; TRBD2 agrees at 8 bases. Looked up from germline, CDR1 is SGHRS and CDR2 is YFSETQ. The CDR3 runs 15 residues. The junction had 10 bases not matched to a gene; V was cut back by 4 bases and J by 4 bases. The CDR3 spells CASSHPGGAEYEQYF. The CDR3 bases are TGCGCCAGCAGCCACCCGGGGGGGGCGGAGTACGAGCAGTACTTC.

The chain recombines TRBV19 with TRBJ2-6, with 7 bases aligning to TRBD1. Unmatched junction bases numbered 2, after V lost 3 bases and J lost 0 bases. The CDR3 has 16 residues. Germline V CDR1 and CDR2: LNHDA, SQIVND (reference sequence). The DNA for the CDR3 is TGTGCCAGTAGTATTAGACAGGGCTCTGGGGCCAACGTCCTGACTTTC. As protein: CASSIRQGSGANVLTF.

CDR3: CASSLRVASQETQYF. CDR3 in DNA: TGTGCCAGCAGTTTACGGGTCGCCTCTCAAGAGACCCAGTACTTC. This chain joins TRBV27 and TRBJ2-5; D gene ambiguous. The V end lost 2 bases, the J end lost 2 bases, and 12 bases lay between the germline ends. Germline CDR1 and CDR2: MNHEY and SMNVEV (reference sequence). The CDR3 contains 15 residues.

The chain recombines TRBV10-3 with TRBJ1-5, with D perhaps matching TRBD1 (6 bases). Trimming stripped 10 bases from V and 3 bases from J, with 13 bases between. The CDR3 runs 13 residues. Germline V CDR1 and CDR2: ENHRY, SYGVKD. In DNA form, the CDR3 reads TGTGCCACTAGACAGGTCTCCAATCAGCCCCAGCATTTT. As protein: CATRQVSNQPQHF.

V usage is TRBV18 and J usage is TRBJ2-1; 8 positions match TRBD2. CDR1 and CDR2 from the germline V gene are KGHSH and LQKENI. After removal of 2 bases from V and 9 bases from J, the junction contained 9 bases not matched to a gene. The CDR3 is 15 amino acids. The CDR3 region has the DNA TGTGCCAGCTCACCAAGGACTAGCTTGGGAAGTGAGCAGTTCTTC. This translates into CASSPRTSLGSEQFF.

The chain is built from TRBV28 and TRBJ2-7; D gene unclear. This CDR3 is built from 13 residues. CDR1 is MDHEN and CDR2 is SYDVKM in the germline V gene. V lost 5 bases and J 3 bases, leaving 11 bases between the germline ends. CDR3 residues: CASSPPPHYEQYF. The CDR3 region has the DNA TGTGCCAGCAGTCCTCCCCCCCACTACGAGCAGTACTTC.

V and J are TRBV18 and TRBJ2-3, with 13 nucleotides matching TRBD2. Germline CDR1 and CDR2: KGHSH and LQKENI. The CDR3 spans 18 residues. The trim removed 5 bases at V and 5 bases at J, leaving 13 bases unmatched. The CDR3 protein is CASSDRTGLAGAVDTQYF. The CDR3 DNA reads TGTGCCAGCTCAGACCGCACCGGACTAGCGGGAGCCGTAGATACGCAGTATTTT.

V usage is TRBV25-1 and J usage is TRBJ2-1; the match to TRBD1 covers 7 bases. The CDR3 length is 16 residues. Germline V gene sequence: CDR1 MGHDK, CDR2 SYGVNS. With 8 bases clipped from V and 3 bases from J, the junction kept 13 bases outside the gene matches. The CDR3 spells CASVTQDRQGYNEQFF. Written as DNA, the CDR3 is TGTGCCAGCGTCACGCAAGACAGACAGGGCTACAATGAGCAGTTCTTC.

The chain couples TRBV13 to TRBJ2-3, with 7 nucleotides matching TRBD2. The CDR3 is 17 residues long. The J segment lost 3 bases and the V segment lost 4 bases, leaving 13 bases of the junction unmatched. Germline CDR1 PRHDT, CDR2 FYEKMQ (reference sequence). This CDR3 is CASSSRSWRGLTDTQYF. CDR3 sequence (DNA): TGTGCCAGCAGCTCCCGCTCGTGGCGGGGGTTAACAGATACGCAGTATTTT.

V gene TRBV2 combines with J gene TRBJ1-2; the D is unclear. V dropped 8 bases and J dropped 3 bases, with 19 bases sitting between them. CDR1 and CDR2 from the germline V gene are SNHLY and FYNNEI. CDR3 length: 15 residues. The CDR3 here is CASSKTTGGYYGYTF. In nucleotides, the CDR3 is TGTGCCAGCTCGAAGACAACGGGCGGATACTATGGCTACACCTTC.